The sample holds many counts of the clone carrying this T cell receptor (beta chain). Its antigen remains unknown. V shed 5 bases, J shed 5 bases, and the junction held 5 bases outside the gene matches. The germline CDR1 and CDR2 sequences are MDHEN and SYDVKM. CDR3 length: 14 residues. All unsorted peripheral T cells were captured because whole blood was used without fractionation. Alpha and beta constant-region primers primed reverse transcription of about 500 ng RNA. Alpha and beta chain libraries were made separately by chain-specific third strand synthesis with multiplexing indices. The library had 12-nucleotide molecular identifiers formed by two random hexamers joined together. Using its own MiXCR run on the 5' RACE reads, TCRdb lists one record per CDR3 protein. The sample comprises about 18,000 distinct CDR3 sequences, roughly 9.5% of which are singletons, and under 8.5% rests with the top ten.

These data are taken from a study of HIV-infected patients and healthy controls. General study findings and limits: Healthy control repertoires had roughly threefold more distinct CDR3s than untreated HIV+ repertoires, and higher Shannon diversity. HIV+ repertoires were severely depleted of MAIT alpha-chain CDR3s, unlike healthy controls.

The V call is TRBV28, the J call TRBJ2-7, with 11 bases fitting TRBD2. The source material was blood. The sequence came from an adult in good health. The CDR3 sequence is CASSPSGRPNEQYF. The DNA of the CDR3 is TGTGCCAGCAGTCCTAGCGGGAGGCCCAACGAGCAGTACTTC. The entire variable domain, with the rest obtained from reference TRBV28 and TRBJ2-7, is as follows: DVKVTQSSRYLVKRTGEKVFLECVQDMDHENMFWYRQDPGLGLRLIYFSYDVKMKEKGDIPEGYSVSREKKERFSLILESASTNQTSMYLCASSPSGRPNEQYFGPGTRLTVT.